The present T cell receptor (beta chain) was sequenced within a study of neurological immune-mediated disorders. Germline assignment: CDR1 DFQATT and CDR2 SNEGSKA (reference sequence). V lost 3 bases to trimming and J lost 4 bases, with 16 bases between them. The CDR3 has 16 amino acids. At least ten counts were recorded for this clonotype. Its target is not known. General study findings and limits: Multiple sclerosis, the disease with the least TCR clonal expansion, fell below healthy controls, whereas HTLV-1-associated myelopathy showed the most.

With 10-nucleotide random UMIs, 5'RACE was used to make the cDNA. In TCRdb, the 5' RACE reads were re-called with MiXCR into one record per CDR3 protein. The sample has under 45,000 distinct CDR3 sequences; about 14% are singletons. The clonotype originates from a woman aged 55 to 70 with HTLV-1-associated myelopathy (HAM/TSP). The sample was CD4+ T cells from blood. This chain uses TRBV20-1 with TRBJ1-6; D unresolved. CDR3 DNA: TGCAGTGCTAGTACCCCGGACTCACGATATAATTCACCCCTCCACTTT. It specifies CSASTPDSRYNSPLHF.